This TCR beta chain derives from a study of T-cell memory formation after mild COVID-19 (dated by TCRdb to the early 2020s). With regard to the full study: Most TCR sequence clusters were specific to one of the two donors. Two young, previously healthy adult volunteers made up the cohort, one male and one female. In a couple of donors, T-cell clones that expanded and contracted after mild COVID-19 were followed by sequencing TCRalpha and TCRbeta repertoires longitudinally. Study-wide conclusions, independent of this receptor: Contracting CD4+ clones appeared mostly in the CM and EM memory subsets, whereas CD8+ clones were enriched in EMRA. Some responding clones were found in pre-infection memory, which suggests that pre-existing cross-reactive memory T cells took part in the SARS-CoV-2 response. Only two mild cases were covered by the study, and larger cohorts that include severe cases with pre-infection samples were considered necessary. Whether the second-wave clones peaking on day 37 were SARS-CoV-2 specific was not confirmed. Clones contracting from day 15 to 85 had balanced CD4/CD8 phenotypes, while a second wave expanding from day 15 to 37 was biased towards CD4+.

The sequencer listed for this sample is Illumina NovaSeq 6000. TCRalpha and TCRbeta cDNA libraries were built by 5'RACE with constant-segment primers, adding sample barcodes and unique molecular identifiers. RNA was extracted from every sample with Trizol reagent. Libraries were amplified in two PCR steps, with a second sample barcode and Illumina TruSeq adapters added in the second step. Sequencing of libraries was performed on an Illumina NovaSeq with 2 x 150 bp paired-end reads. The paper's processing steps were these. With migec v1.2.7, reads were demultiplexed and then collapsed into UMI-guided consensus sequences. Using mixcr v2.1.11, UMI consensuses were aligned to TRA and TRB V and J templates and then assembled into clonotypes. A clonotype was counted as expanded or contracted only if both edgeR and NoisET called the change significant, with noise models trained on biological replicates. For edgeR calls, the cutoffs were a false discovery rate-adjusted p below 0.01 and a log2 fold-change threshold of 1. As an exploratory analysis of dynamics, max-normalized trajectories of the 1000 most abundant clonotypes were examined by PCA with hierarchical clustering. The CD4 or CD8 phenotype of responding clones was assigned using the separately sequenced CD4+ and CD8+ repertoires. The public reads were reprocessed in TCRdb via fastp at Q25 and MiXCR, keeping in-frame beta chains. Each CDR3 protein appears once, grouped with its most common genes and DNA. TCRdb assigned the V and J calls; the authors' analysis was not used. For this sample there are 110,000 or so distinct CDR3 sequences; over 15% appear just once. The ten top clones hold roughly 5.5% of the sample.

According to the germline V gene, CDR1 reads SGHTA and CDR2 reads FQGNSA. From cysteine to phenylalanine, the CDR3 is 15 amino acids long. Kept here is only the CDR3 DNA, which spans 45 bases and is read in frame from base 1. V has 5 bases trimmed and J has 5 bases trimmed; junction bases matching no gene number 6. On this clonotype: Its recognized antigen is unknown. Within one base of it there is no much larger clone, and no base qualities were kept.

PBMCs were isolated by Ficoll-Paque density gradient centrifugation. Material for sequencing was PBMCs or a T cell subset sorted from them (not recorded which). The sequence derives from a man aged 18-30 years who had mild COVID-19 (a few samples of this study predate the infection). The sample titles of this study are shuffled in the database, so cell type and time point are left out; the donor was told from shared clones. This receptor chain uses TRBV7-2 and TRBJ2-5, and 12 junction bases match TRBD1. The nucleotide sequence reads TGTGCCAGCAGCCCATGGGGACAGGGGGCGGAGACCCAGTACTTC. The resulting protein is CASSPWGQGAETQYF.